This entry is about one T cell receptor beta chain. The data derive from a study of shared clonotypes between healthy human individuals. Assay used: immunoSEQ multiplex PCR; TCRdb lists only in-frame clones, some missing. The profile shows 2.5 million or so clones, about 92% of them singletons. This CDR3 has 16 residues. Germline CDR1 SGHRS, CDR2 YFSETQ. V dropped 4 bases and J dropped 10; count of bases not matched to a gene: 11. Nashville, Tennessee was home to all donors, each a Caucasian adult. This receptor was taken from a man aged 18 to 29 in good health. Sequencing used naive CD4+ T cells sorted from blood. Indicated subset: CD45RA+ positively selected. The chain combines TRBV5-1 with TRBJ1-6; 10 nucleotides align to TRBD1. The CDR3 nucleotides read TGCGCCAGCAGCCCCCCTTCGACAGGGGGCGGATCACCCCTCCACTTT. Its translation is CASSPPSTGGGSPLHF.